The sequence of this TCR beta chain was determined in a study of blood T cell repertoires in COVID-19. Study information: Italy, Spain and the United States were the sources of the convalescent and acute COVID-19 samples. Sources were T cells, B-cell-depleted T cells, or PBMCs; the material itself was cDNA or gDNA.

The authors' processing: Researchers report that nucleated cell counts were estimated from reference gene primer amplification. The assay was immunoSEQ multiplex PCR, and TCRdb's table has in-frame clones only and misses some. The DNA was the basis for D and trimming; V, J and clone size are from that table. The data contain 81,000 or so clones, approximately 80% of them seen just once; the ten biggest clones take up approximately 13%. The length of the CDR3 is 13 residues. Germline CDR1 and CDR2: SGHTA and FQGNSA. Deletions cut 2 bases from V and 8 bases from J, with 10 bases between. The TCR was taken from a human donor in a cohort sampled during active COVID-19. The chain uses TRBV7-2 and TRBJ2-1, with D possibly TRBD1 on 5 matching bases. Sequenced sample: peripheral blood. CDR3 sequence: CASSLYRTDEQFF. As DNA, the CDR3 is TGTGCCAGCAGCTTATACAGGACGGATGAGCAGTTCTTC.